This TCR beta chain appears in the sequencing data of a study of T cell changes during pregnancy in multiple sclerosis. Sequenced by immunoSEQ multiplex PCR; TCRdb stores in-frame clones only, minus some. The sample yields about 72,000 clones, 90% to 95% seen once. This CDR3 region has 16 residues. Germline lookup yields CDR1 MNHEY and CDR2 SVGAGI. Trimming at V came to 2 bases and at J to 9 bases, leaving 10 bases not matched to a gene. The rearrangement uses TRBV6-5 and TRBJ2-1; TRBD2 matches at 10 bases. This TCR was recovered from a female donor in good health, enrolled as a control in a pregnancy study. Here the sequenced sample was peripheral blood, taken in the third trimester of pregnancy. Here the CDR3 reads CASSYHKSSGRGEQFF. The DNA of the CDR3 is TGTGCCAGCAGTTACCATAAGTCTAGCGGGAGAGGTGAGCAGTTCTTC.